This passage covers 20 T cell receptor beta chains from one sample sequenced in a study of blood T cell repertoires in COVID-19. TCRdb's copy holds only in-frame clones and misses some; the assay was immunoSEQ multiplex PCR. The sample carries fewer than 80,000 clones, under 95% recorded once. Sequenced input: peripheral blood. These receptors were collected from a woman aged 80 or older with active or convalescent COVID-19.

Written as DNA, the CDR3 is TGTGCCAGCAGTCCTCCAGGACAGGGAGGAGAGACCCAGTACTTC. This translates into CASSPPGQGGETQYF. The chain combines TRBV27 with TRBJ2-5; 8 nucleotides agree with TRBD1. The CDR3 contains 15 residues. Germline V lookup: CDR1 MNHEY, CDR2 SMNVEV (reference sequence). Losses at the gene ends were 5 bases for V and 4 bases for J; bases not matched to a gene: 9.

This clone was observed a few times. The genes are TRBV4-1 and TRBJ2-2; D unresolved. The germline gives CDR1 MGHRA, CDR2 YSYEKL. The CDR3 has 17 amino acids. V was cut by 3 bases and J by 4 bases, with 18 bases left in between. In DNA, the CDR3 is TGCGCCAGCAGCCAGTTTGACCTAGTGAGCGCCACCGGGGAGCTGTTTTTT. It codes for CASSQFDLVSATGELFF.

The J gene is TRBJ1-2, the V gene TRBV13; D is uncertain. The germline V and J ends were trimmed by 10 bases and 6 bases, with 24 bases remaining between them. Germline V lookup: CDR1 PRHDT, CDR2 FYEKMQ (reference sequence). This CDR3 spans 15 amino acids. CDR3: CATLRRGGRPNGYTF. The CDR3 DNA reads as TGTGCCACATTAAGGCGGGGAGGTAGGCCGAATGGCTACACCTTC.

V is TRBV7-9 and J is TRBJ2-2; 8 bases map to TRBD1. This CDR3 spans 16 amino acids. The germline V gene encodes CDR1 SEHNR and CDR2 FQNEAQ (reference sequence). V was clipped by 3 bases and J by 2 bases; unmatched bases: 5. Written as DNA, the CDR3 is TGTGCCAGCAGCTTGGTCTCAGGGGGCAACACCGGGGAGCTGTTTTTT. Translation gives CASSLVSGGNTGELFF.

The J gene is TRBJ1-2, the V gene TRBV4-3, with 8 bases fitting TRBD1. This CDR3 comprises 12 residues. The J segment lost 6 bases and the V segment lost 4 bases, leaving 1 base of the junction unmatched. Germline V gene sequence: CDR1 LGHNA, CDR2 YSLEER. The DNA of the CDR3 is TGCGCCAGCAGCCCAGGGGGCGATGGCTACACCTTC. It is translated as CASSPGGDGYTF.

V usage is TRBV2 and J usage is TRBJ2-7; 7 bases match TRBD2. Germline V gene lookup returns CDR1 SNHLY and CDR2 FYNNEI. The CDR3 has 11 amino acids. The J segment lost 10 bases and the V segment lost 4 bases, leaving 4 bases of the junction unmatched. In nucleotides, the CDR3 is TGTGCCAGCAGTGGGGGGGGAACCCAGTACTTC. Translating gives CASSGGGTQYF.

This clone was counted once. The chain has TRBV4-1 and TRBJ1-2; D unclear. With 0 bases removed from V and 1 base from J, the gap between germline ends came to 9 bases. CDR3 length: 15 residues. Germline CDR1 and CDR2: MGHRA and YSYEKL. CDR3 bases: TGCGCCAGCAGCCAAGAGCGGGCAGTTAACTATGGCTACACCTTC. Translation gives CASSQERAVNYGYTF.

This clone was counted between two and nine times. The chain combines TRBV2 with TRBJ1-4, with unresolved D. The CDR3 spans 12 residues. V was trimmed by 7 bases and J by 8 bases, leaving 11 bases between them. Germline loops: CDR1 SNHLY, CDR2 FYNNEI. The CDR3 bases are TGTGCCAGCAAACTCGTTCGAGAAAAACTGTTTTTT. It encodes CASKLVREKLFF.

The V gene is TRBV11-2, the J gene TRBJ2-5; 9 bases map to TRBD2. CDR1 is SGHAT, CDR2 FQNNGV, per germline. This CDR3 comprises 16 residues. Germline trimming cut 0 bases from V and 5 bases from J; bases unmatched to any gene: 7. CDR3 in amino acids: CASSLDSGGRGETQYF. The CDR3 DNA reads TGTGCCAGCAGCTTAGACAGCGGGGGGCGCGGGGAGACCCAGTACTTC.

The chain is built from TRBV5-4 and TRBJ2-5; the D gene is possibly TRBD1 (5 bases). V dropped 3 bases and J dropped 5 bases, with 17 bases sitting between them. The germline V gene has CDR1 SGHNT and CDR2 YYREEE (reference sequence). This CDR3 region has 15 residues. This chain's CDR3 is CASSSQGSPRETQYF. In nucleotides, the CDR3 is TGTGCCAGCAGCTCGCAGGGCAGCCCTCGGGAGACCCAGTACTTC.

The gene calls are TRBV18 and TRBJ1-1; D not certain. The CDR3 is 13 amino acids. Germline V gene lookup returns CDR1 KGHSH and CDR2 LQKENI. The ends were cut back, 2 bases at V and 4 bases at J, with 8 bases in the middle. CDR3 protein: CASSPEEGTEAFF. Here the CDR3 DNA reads TGTGCCAGCTCACCAGAGGAGGGCACTGAAGCTTTCTTT.

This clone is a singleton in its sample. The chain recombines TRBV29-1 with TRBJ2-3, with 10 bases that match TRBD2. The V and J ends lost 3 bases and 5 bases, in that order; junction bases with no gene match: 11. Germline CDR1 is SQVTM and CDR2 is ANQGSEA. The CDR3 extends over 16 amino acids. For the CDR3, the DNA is TGCAGCGTTGAGCAGGGTGCTAGCGGGGGTCTAGATACGCAGTATTTT. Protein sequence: CSVEQGASGGLDTQYF.

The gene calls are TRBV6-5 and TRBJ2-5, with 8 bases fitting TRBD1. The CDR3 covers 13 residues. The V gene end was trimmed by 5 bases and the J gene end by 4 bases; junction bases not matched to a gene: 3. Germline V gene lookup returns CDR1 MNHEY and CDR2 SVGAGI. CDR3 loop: CASSRQGRETQYF. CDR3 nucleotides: TGTGCCAGCAGTCGACAGGGGAGAGAGACCCAGTACTTC.

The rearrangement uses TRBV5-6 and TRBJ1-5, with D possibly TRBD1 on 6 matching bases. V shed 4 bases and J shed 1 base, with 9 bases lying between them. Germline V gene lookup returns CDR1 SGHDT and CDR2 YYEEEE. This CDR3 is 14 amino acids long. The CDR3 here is CASSQTGSNQPQHF. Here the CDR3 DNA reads TGTGCCAGCAGCCAAACAGGGAGCAATCAGCCCCAGCATTTT.

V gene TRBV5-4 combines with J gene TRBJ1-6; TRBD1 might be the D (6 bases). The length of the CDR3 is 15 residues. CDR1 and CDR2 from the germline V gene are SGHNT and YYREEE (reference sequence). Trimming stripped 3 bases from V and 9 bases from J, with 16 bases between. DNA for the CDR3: TGTGCCAGCAGCTACAGGGCTTCTCTCGGTTCACCCCTCCACTTT. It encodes CASSYRASLGSPLHF.

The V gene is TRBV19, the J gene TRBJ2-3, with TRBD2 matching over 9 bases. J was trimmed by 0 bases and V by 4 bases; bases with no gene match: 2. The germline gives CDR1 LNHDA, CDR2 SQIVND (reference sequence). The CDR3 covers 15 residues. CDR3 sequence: CASSNLAGSTDTQYF. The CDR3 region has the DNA TGTGCCAGTAGTAACCTAGCGGGGAGCACAGATACGCAGTATTTT.

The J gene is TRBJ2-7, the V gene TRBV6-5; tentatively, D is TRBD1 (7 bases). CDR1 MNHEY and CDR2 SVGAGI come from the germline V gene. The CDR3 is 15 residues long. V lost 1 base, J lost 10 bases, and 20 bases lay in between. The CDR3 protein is CASSYFGRGALEQYF. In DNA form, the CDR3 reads TGTGCCAGCAGTTACTTCGGCAGGGGGGCCCTAGAACAGTACTTC.

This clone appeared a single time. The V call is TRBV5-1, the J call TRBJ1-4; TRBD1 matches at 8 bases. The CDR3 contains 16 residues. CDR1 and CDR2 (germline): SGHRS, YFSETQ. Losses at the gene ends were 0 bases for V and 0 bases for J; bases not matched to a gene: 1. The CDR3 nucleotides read TGCGCCAGCAGCTTGGCAGGGGGCTCAACTAATGAAAAACTGTTTTTT. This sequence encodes CASSLAGGSTNEKLFF.

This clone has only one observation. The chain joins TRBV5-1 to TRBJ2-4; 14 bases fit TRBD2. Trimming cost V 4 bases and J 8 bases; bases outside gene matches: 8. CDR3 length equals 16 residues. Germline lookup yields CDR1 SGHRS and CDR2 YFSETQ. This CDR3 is CASSRRGLAGVDIQYF. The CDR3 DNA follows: TGCGCCAGCAGCCGCCGGGGACTAGCGGGGGTGGACATTCAGTACTTC.

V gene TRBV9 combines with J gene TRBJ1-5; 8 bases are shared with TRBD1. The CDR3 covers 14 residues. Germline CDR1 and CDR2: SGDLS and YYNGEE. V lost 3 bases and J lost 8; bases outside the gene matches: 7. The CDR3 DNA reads TGTGCCAGCAGCGCAGGGACAGGCCAGGAGCCCCAGCATTTT. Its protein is CASSAGTGQEPQHF.